This T cell receptor beta chain was sequenced during a study of T cell repertoires in cytomegalovirus infection. The overall study: Public TCR beta signatures marked donors with CMV infection and the matching HLA.

With regard to this clonotype: As yet, its antigen is unknown.

The CDR3 is 16 amino acids. Germline lookup yields CDR1 MNHEY and CDR2 SVGAGI. V was trimmed by 0 bases and J by 0 bases, leaving 9 bases between them. MiXCR, run by TCRdb on the reads, gives a single entry per CDR3 protein. The sample yields 700,000 to 900,000 distinct CDR3 sequences, 29% seen once. The clonotype originates from a human donor in good health (CMV status not recorded). Some clones in this sample may be carry-over from other donors' samples. The chain couples TRBV6-5 to TRBJ1-3; D not certain. The input for sequencing was cultured CD8+ T cells from PBMCs, taken from culture after CMV antigen stimulation. In DNA, the CDR3 is TGTGCCAGCAGTTACTCCGGGATCCGCTCTGGAAACACCATATATTTT. This codes for CASSYSGIRSGNTIYF.